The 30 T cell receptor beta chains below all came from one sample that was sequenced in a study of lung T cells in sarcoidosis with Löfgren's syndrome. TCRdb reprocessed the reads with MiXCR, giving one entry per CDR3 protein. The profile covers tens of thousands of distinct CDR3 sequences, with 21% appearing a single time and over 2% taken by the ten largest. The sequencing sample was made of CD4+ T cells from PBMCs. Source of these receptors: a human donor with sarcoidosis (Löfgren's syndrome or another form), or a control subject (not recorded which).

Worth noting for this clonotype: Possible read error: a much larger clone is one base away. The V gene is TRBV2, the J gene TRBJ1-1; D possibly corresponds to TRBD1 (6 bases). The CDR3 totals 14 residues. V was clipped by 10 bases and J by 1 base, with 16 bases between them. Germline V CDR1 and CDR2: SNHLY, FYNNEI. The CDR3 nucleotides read TGTGCCACACTGGACAGTGAGAGGAACACTGAAGCTTTCTTT. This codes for CATLDSERNTEAFF.

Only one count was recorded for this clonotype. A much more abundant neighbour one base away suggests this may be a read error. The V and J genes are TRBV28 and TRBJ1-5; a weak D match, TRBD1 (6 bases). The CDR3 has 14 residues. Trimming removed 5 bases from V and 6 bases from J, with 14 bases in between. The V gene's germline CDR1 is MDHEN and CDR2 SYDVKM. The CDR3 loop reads CASSGGSVLQPQHF. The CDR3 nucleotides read TGTGCCAGCAGTGGGGGCAGCGTCCTTCAGCCCCAGCATTTT.

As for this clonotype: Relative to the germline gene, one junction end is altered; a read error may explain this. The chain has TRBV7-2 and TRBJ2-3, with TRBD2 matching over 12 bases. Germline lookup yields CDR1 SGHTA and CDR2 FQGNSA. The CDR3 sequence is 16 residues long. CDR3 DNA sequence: TGTGCCAGCAGCTCGGGACTAGCGGGCTCCACAGGTACGCAGTATTTT. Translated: CASSSGLAGSTGTQYF. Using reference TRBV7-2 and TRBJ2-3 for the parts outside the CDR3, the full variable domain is GAGVSQSPSNKVTEKGKDVELRCDPISGHTALYWYRQSLGQGLEFLIYFQGNSAPDKSGLPSDRFSAERTGGSVSTLTIQRTQQEDSAVYLCASSSGLAGSTGTQYFGPGTRLTVL.

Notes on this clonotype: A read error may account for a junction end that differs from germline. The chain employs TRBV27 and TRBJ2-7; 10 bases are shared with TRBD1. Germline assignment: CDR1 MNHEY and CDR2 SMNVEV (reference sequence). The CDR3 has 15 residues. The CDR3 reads CSSSPSRDRGHEQCF. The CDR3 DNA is TGTTCCAGCAGTCCCTCCCGGGACAGGGGACACGAGCAGTGCTTC.

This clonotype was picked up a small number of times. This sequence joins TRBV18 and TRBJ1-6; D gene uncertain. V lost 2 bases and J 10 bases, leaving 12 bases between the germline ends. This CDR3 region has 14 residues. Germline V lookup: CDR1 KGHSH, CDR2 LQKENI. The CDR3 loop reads CASSPELGYSPLHF. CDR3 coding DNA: TGTGCCAGCTCACCAGAACTGGGGTACTCACCCCTCCACTTT.

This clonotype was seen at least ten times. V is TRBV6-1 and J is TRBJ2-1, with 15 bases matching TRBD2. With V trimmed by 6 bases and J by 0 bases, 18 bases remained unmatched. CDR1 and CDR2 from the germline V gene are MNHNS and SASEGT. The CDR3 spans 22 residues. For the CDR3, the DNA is TGTGCCAGCAGCCAGGGACAGGGAGGACTAGCGGGAGGGCCCCACTCCTACAATGAGCAGTTCTTC. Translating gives CASSQGQGGLAGGPHSYNEQFF.

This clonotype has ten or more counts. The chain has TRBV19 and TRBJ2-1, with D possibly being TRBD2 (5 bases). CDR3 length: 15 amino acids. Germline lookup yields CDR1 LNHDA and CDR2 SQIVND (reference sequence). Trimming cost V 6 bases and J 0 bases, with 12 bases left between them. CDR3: CASSPTRSSYNEQFF. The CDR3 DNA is TGTGCCAGTAGCCCTACTAGAAGCTCCTACAATGAGCAGTTCTTC.

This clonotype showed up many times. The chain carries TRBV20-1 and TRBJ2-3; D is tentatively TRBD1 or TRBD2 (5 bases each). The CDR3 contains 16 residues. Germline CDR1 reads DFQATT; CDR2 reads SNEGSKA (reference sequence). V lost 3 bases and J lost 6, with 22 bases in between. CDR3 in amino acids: CSARPVVGPQSDTQYF. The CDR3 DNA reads TGCAGTGCTAGGCCCGTGGTGGGACCTCAATCGGATACGCAGTATTTT.

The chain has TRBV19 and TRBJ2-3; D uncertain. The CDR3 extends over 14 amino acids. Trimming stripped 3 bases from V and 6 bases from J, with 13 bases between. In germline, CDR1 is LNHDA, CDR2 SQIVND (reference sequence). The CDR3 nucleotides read TGTGCCAGTAGTATGTCACCGACCACGGATACGCAGTATTTT. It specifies CASSMSPTTDTQYF. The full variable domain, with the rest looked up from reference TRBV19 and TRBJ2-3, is DGGITQSPKYLFRKEGQNVTLSCEQNLNHDAMYWYRQDPGQGLRLIYYSQIVNDFQKGDIAEGYSVSREKKESFPLTVTSAQKNPTAFYLCASSMSPTTDTQYFGPGTRLTVL.

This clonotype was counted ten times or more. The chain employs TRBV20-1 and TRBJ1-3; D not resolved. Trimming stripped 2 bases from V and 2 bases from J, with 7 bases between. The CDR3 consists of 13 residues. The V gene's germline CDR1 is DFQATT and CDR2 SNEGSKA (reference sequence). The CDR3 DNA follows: TGCAGTGCTAGAAAGCAGACTGGAAACACCATATATTTT. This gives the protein CSARKQTGNTIYF.

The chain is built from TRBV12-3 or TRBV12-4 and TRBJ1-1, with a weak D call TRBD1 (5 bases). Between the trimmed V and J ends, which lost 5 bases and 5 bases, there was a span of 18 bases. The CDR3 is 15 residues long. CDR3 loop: CASSPLGVLGTEAFF. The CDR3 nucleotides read TGTGCCAGCAGTCCTCTAGGGGTACTTGGGACTGAAGCTTTCTTT.

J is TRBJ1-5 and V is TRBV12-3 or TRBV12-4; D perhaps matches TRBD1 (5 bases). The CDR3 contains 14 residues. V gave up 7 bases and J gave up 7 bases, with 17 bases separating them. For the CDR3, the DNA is TGTGCCAGCACTTTGAGGGGCGCTGGACAGCCCCAGCATTTT. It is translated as CASTLRGAGQPQHF.

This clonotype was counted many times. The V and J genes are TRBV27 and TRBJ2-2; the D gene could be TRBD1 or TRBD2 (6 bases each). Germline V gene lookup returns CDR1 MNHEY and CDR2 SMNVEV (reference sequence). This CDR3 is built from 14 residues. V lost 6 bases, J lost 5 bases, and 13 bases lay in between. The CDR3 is CASSHRGGTGELFF. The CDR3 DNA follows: TGTGCCAGCAGCCACCGAGGGGGGACCGGGGAGCTGTTTTTT.

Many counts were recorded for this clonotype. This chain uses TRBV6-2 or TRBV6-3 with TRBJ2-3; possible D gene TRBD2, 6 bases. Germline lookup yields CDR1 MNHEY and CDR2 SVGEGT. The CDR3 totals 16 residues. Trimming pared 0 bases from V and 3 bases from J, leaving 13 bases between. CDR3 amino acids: CASSYSGREWTDTQYF. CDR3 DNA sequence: TGTGCCAGCAGTTACTCGGGACGGGAGTGGACAGATACGCAGTATTTT.

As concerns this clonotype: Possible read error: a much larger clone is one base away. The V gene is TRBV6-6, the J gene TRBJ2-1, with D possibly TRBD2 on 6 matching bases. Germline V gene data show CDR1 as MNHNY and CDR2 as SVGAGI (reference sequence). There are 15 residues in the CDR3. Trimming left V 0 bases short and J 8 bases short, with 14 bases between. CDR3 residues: CASSYSASVYDEQFF. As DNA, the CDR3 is TGTGCCAGCAGTTACTCGGCTAGCGTGTACGATGAGCAGTTCTTC.

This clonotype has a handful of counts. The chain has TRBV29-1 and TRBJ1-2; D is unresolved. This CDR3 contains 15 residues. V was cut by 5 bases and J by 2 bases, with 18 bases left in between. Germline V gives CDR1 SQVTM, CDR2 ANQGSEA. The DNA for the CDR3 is TGCAGCGTTTATACGGGCCTCTCGGGGAACTATGGCTACACCTTC. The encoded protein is CSVYTGLSGNYGYTF.

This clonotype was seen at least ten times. DNA of the CDR3: TGCAGTGCTAGAGACCCCACGGGAGTTGAGCAGTTCTTC. Translation: CSARDPTGVEQFF. This rearrangement joins TRBV20-1 to TRBJ2-1, with a weak D call TRBD2 (6 bases). Germline-derived CDR1 and CDR2 are DFQATT and SNEGSKA (reference sequence). The ends were cut back, 0 bases at V and 9 bases at J, with 12 bases in the middle. The length of the CDR3 is 13 residues.

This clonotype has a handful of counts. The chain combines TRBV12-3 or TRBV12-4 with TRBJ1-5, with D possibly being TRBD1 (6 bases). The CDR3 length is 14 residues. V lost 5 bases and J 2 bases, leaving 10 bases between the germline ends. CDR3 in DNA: TGTGCCAGCAGTCCCAACAGGGGCAATCAGCCCCAGCATTTT. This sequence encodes CASSPNRGNQPQHF.

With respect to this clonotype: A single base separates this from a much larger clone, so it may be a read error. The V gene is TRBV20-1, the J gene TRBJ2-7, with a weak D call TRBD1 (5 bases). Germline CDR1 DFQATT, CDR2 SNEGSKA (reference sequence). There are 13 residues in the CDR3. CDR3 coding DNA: TGCAGTGCTAGAAAGACAGCCTCCTACGAGCAGCACTTC. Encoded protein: CSARKTASYEQHF.

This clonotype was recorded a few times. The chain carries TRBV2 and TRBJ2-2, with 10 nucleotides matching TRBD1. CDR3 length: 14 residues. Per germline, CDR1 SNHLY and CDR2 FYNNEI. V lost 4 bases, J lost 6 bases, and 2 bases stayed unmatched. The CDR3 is CASSGQGAAGELFF. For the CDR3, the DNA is TGTGCCAGCAGTGGACAGGGGGCCGCCGGGGAGCTGTTTTTT.

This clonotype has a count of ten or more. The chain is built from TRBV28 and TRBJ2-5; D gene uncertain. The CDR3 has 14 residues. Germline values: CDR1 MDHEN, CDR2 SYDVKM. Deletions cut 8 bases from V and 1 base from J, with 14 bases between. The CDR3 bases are TGTGCCAGCGCGGTCGCCCCCCTCCAAGAGACCCAGTACTTC. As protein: CASAVAPLQETQYF.

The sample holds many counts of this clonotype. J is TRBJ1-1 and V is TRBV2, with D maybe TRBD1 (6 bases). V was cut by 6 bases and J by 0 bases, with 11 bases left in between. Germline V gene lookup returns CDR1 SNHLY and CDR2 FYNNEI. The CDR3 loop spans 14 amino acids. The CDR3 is CASRRDTLNTEAFF. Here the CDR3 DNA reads TGTGCCAGCAGACGGGACACTTTGAACACTGAAGCTTTCTTT.

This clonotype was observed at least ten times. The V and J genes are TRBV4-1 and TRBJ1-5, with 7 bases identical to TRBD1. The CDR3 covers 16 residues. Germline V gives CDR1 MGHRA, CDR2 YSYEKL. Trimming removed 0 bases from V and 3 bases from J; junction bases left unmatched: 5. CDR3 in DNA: TGCGCCAGCAGCCAAGAGGACAGGTCCAACAATCAGCCCCAGCATTTT. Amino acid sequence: CASSQEDRSNNQPQHF.

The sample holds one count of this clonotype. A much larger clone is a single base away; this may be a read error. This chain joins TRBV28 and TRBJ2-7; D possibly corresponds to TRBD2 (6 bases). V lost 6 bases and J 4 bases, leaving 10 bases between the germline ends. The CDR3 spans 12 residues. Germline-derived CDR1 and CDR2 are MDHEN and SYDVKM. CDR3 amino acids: CASRVAGYEQYV. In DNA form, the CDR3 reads TGTGCCAGCAGGGTGGCGGGGTACGAGCAGTACGTC.

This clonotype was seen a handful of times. In DNA, the CDR3 is TGTGCCAGCAGCCAAGTATCTAGCGGAACCGGGGAGACCCAGTACTTC. This sequence encodes CASSQVSSGTGETQYF. The chain recombines TRBV4-2 with TRBJ2-5; 7 bases line up with TRBD2. Germline CDR1 LGHNA, CDR2 YNFKEQ. After removal of 1 base from V and 5 bases from J, the junction contained 10 bases not matched to a gene. The CDR3 totals 16 residues.

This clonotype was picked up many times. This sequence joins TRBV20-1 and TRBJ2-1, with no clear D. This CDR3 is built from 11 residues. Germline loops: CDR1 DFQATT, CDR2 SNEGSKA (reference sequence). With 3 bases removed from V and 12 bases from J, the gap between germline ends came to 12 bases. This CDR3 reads CSASNWVGQFF. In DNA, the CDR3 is TGCAGTGCTAGTAACTGGGTTGGGCAGTTCTTC.

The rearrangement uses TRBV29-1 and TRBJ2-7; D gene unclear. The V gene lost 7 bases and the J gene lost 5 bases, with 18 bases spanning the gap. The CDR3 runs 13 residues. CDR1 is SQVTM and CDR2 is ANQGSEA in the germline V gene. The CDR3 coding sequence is TGCAGCGCCAACCTCCAGCTCTATAACGAGCAGTACTTC. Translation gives CSANLQLYNEQYF.

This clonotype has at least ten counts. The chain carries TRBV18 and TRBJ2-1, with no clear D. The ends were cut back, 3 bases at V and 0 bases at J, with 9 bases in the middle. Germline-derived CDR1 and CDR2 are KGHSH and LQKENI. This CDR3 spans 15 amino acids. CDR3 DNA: TGTGCCAGCTCACCGTCTCCGAGCTCCTACAATGAGCAGTTCTTC. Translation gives CASSPSPSSYNEQFF.

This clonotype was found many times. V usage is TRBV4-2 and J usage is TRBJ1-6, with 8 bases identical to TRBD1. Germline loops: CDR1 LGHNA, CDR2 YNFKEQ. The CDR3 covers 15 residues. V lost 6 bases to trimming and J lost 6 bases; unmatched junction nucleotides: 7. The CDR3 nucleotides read TGTGCCAGCAGGCCAGGGGGCGCACGTAATTCACCCCTCCACTTT. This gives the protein CASRPGGARNSPLHF.

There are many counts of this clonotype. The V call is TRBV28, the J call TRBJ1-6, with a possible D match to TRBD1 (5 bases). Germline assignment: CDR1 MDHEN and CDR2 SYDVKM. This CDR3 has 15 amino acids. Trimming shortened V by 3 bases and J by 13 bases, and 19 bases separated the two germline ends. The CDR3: CASSFTGPEGSPLHF. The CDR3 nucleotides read TGTGCCAGCAGTTTCACAGGACCCGAGGGGTCGCCCCTCCACTTT.